This T cell receptor beta chain was found in a study of cytomegalovirus exposure and HLA in healthy donors. This CDR3 has 15 residues. Trimming removed 2 bases from V and 4 bases from J; junction bases left unmatched: 6. Germline CDR1 is MGHDK and CDR2 is SYGVNS. The PCR used 60 Vbeta and 13 Jbeta primers. The assay was immunoSEQ multiplex PCR, and TCRdb's table has in-frame clones only and misses some. The table lists 50,000 to 65,000 clones, about 69% of them singletons, with 4.5% to 6% in the top ten. As regards this clone: Its antigen is as yet unknown.

Study-level results: A later look showed TCR association rates differing by HLA locus, highest for DRB1 and lowest for HLA-C.

This chain connects TRBV25-1 to TRBJ1-2, with 8 positions matching TRBD1. Input material: PBMCs. This sequence was found in a woman in her thirties in good health and CMV-seronegative. This CDR3 is CASSEPQGAGYGYTF. CDR3 nucleotide sequence: TGTGCCAGCAGTGAACCGCAGGGGGCAGGCTATGGCTACACCTTC.